This T cell receptor beta chain was recovered during a study of blood T cell repertoires in COVID-19. Study background: Italy, Spain and the United States were the sources of the convalescent and acute COVID-19 samples.

Clones were read by immunoSEQ multiplex PCR, and TCRdb kept only the in-frame ones, dropping some. The sample comprises about 130,000 clones, approximately 80% of which are singletons, and over 9.5% rests with the top ten. This receptor was identified in a man between 60 and 70 years old with acute or convalescent COVID-19. The sample consisted of peripheral blood.

The CDR3 region is CASRDSLNQPQHF. CDR3 DNA sequence: TGTGCCAGTAGGGACAGTTTAAATCAGCCCCAGCATTTT. The chain uses TRBV19 and TRBJ1-5, with D perhaps matching TRBD1 (6 bases). The V end was cut by 6 bases, the J end by 4 bases, with 10 bases between. This CDR3 has 13 amino acids. Looked up from germline, CDR1 is LNHDA and CDR2 is SQIVND (reference sequence).